This T cell receptor (beta chain) was documented in a study of CD8 T cells in Susac syndrome. Study results and limitations: The study's TCR sequencing and HLA analysis drew on a certain number of individuals. That number was acknowledged as relatively small.

The multiple sclerosis controls were treatment-naive patients, and their relapsing-remitting disease was stable or active. The CD8+ and CD4+ T cells were isolated magnetically using a negative isolation approach, whereas the TEMRA cells were enriched by FACS. V shed 4 bases, J shed 8 bases, and the junction held 17 bases outside the gene matches. The CDR3 consists of 17 residues. Germline CDR1 is SEHNR and CDR2 is FQNEAQ (reference sequence). It was with random hexamers that about 0.45 to 1 ug RNA was reverse transcribed. TCRdb reprocessed the immunoSEQ multiplex PCR reads with MiXCR, giving one entry per CDR3 protein. The repertoire consists of about 280,000 distinct CDR3 sequences, with roughly 84% occurring once and the leading ten covering approximately 0.12%. As regards this clonotype: The antigen is undetermined.

The TCR sequence derives from a human donor with multiple sclerosis. The V gene is TRBV7-9, the J gene TRBJ2-1, with 7 positions matching TRBD1. Material for sequencing was CD8+ T cells from PBMCs. In DNA form, the CDR3 reads TGTGCCAGCAGCTCAACCCCCGGGACAGCCCCGTCCCATGAGCAGTTCTTC. Translated, it gives CASSSTPGTAPSHEQFF.